This T cell receptor beta chain was found in a study of T cell clones after liver transplantation. Study summary: Pre-transplant mixed lymphocyte reactions yielded third-party-reactive TCRbeta sequences as comparators for graft-donor-reactive sequences. Subjects received no induction therapy and standard immunosuppression until randomization at 12-24 months post-transplant. Timepoints were pre-transplant, pre-withdrawal, and after withdrawal was completed or failed.

Produced via immunoSEQ multiplex PCR; TCRdb's table is partial and in-frame only. The sample yields tens of thousands of clones, 75% to 90% seen once. Comments on this clone: What it recognizes is unknown.

Study results and limitations: Small, mixed patient groups and varying post-transplant times limit these conclusions.

Trimming took 4 bases from V and 4 from J; bases not matched to a gene: 6. From germline, CDR1 is SGDLS and CDR2 YYNGEE. The CDR3 is 15 amino acids. The V call is TRBV9, the J call TRBJ2-7, with 12 bases fitting TRBD2. The sample in question was CD4+ T cells from blood, obtained 12 months after liver transplant. This TCR came from a human patient who received a liver transplant. Some T cells may be graft donor cells. CDR3 DNA: TGTGCCAGCAGCTTGGGGACTAGCGGGCCTTACGAGCAGTACTTC. Translated, it gives CASSLGTSGPYEQYF.